Following are 30 T cell receptor beta chains from one sample sequenced in a study of T-cell reconstitution after alpha-beta-depleted transplantation in children. This sample's TCRbeta library carried unique molecular identifier barcodes. From the PCR reads, TCRdb called clonotypes with MiXCR, one entry per CDR3 protein. This sample has approximately 520,000 distinct CDR3 sequences, with about an eighth found just once. The sample here was PBMCs, mostly from graft donor cells, taken 180 days after TCRalphabeta/CD19-depleted stem cell transplant. Source of these receptors: a female patient aged 2-9 years who had a stem cell transplant for aplastic anemia, so the T cells may come from the graft donor.

The sample holds a few counts of this clonotype. V gene TRBV10-3 combines with J gene TRBJ2-1; 9 nucleotides align to TRBD2. CDR3 length: 18 amino acids. The trim removed 0 bases at V and 3 bases at J, leaving 9 bases unmatched. CDR1 and CDR2 (germline): ENHRY, SYGVKD. The CDR3 DNA reads as TGTGCCATCAGTGAGTCGTTATGGGCGGGGGGGGGCTACAATGAGCAGTTCTTC. This codes for CAISESLWAGGGYNEQFF.

The V call is TRBV27, the J call TRBJ2-2; the match to TRBD2 covers 10 bases. CDR1 is MNHEY, CDR2 SMNVEV, per germline (reference sequence). The CDR3 contains 18 residues. After removal of 5 bases from V and 0 bases from J, the junction contained 9 bases not matched to a gene. DNA for the CDR3: TGTGCCAGCAGTCCCTTCCCTAGCGGGAGTTCGAACACCGGGGAGCTGTTTTTT. Protein product: CASSPFPSGSSNTGELFF.

At least ten counts were recorded for this clonotype. The V call is TRBV11-3, the J call TRBJ2-1; D unresolved. The V and J ends lost 5 bases and 0 bases respectively, with 5 bases between them. Germline V CDR1 and CDR2: SGHNT, YENEEA. The CDR3 consists of 13 residues. CDR3 sequence (DNA): TGTGCCAGCAGCCCCACCTCCTACAATGAGCAGTTCTTC. This encodes CASSPTSYNEQFF. Full variable domain (rest looked up from reference TRBV11-3 and TRBJ2-1): EAGVVQSPRYKIIEKKQPVAFWCNPISGHNTLYWYLQNLGQGPELLIRYENEEAVDDSQLPKDRFSAERLKGVDSTLKIQPAELGDSAVYLCASSPTSYNEQFFGPGTRLTVL.

Only a few counts were recorded for this clonotype. This chain joins TRBV29-1 and TRBJ2-5; 10 bases line up with TRBD2. This CDR3 contains 13 residues. Germline V lookup: CDR1 SQVTM, CDR2 ANQGSEA. V shed 7 bases, J shed 9 bases, and the junction held 11 bases outside the gene matches. The CDR3 sequence is CSALLAGPSAQYF. CDR3 sequence (DNA): TGCAGCGCCTTACTAGCGGGGCCGTCGGCCCAGTACTTC.

This clonotype was seen more than once but under ten times. The CDR3 loop reads CASSHWAGTADKETQYF. DNA of the CDR3: TGCGCCAGCAGCCATTGGGCCGGGACAGCTGACAAAGAGACCCAGTACTTC. The chain is built from TRBV4-3 and TRBJ2-5; 7 positions agree with TRBD1. The CDR3 loop spans 17 amino acids. The germline gives CDR1 LGHNA, CDR2 YSLEER. V was pared by 3 bases and J by 3 bases, with 13 bases of the junction left unmatched.

The chain has TRBV5-1 and TRBJ2-4; D might be TRBD1 (6 bases). V dropped 5 bases and J dropped 9 bases, with 12 bases sitting between them. The CDR3 sequence is 12 residues long. Germline V gene data show CDR1 as SGHRS and CDR2 as YFSETQ. The CDR3 DNA reads TGCGCCAGCAGATACAGGGTCCCCATTCAGTACTTC. Its protein is CASRYRVPIQYF.

This clonotype appeared a few times. The genes are TRBV7-8 and TRBJ2-4; 14 positions match TRBD2. This CDR3 contains 16 residues. The ends lost 2 bases at V and 8 bases at J; junction bases unmatched: 5. The germline CDR1 and CDR2 sequences are SGHVS and FQNEAQ. The CDR3 loop reads CASSLLPGLAGDIQYF. CDR3 DNA sequence: TGTGCCAGCAGCTTACTTCCGGGACTAGCGGGAGACATTCAGTACTTC.

This clonotype has a count of ten or more. The DNA for the CDR3 is TGTGCCAGCAGCTTAGTAGCCTCCACAGATACGCAGTATTTT. Encoded protein: CASSLVASTDTQYF. This chain joins TRBV7-9 and TRBJ2-3, with D hard to call. CDR3 length: 14 residues. The V gene lost 1 base and the J gene lost 2 bases, with 7 bases spanning the gap. CDR1 is SEHNR, CDR2 FQNEAQ, per germline (reference sequence).

This chain links TRBV5-1 with TRBJ1-2, with 12 nucleotides matching TRBD1. CDR3 length: 15 amino acids. The germline V gene encodes CDR1 SGHRS and CDR2 YFSETQ. The trim removed 4 bases at V and 7 bases at J, leaving 8 bases unmatched. CDR3 coding DNA: TGCGCCAGCAGCCTACCGGGACAGGGGGCGGGTGGCTACACCTTC. Protein product: CASSLPGQGAGGYTF.

The V gene is TRBV29-1, the J gene TRBJ2-4; 8 positions agree with TRBD1. Germline CDR1 and CDR2: SQVTM and ANQGSEA. The CDR3 spans 14 residues. The V gene end was trimmed by 6 bases and the J gene end by 9 bases; junction bases not matched to a gene: 13. The CDR3 sequence: CSVADRDGRLIQYF. As DNA, the CDR3 is TGCAGCGTCGCGGACAGGGACGGGCGGCTCATTCAGTACTTC. Full variable domain (rest looked up from reference TRBV29-1 and TRBJ2-4): SAVISQKPSRDICQRGTSLTIQCQVDSQVTMMFWYRQQPGQSLTLIATANQGSEATYESGFVIDKFPISRPNLTFSTLTVSNMSPEDSSIYLCSVADRDGRLIQYFGAGTRLSVL.

The sample holds a few counts of this clonotype. The chain combines TRBV28 with TRBJ1-5; D is uncertain. V was pared by 3 bases and J by 7 bases, with 10 bases between. From germline, CDR1 is MDHEN and CDR2 SYDVKM. The CDR3 runs to 13 residues. The CDR3 sequence: CASSLLGIQPQHF. DNA for the CDR3: TGTGCCAGCAGTTTGTTGGGGATCCAGCCCCAGCATTTT.

The CDR3 region has the DNA TGTGCCAGCAGTTACTCGGGGTGGGAGACCCAGTACTTC. Protein: CASSYSGWETQYF. This chain links TRBV6-5 with TRBJ2-5, with D hard to call. Trimming pared 0 bases from V and 5 bases from J, leaving 7 bases between. The CDR3 is 13 amino acids. CDR1 is MNHEY, CDR2 SVGAGI, per germline.

V gene TRBV4-3 combines with J gene TRBJ2-1; D may be TRBD2 (5 bases). The CDR3 loop spans 16 amino acids. CDR1 and CDR2 from the germline V gene are LGHNA and YSLEER. Trimming stripped 4 bases from V and 3 bases from J, with 16 bases between. CDR3 nucleotides: TGCGCCAGCAGCCTCCTAACGTTTACTAGCTACAATGAGCAGTTCTTC. Residues: CASSLLTFTSYNEQFF.

This clonotype was seen only a few times. Germline is not matched at one junction end, which may reflect a read error. The chain carries TRBV24-1 and TRBJ2-7; tentatively, D is TRBD2 (6 bases). Germline V gene sequence: CDR1 KGHDR, CDR2 SFDVKD. The CDR3 contains 14 residues. CDR3 loop: CATRSRLDPSISSF. In nucleotides, the CDR3 is TGTGCCACCAGAAGCAGACTAGACCCCTCTATTTCTTCTTTC.

This clonotype was found many times. The chain joins TRBV20-1 to TRBJ2-7; unclear D gene. V lost 6 bases and J lost 5, with 11 bases in between. Per the germline V gene, CDR1 is DFQATT and CDR2 is SNEGSKA (reference sequence). The CDR3 covers 11 residues. For the CDR3, the DNA is TGCAGTGCACTTAACCCCCACGAGCAGTACTTC. This encodes CSALNPHEQYF.

The DNA of the CDR3 is TGCGCCAGCAGCCAAGAAGGGGTTTGGCAGGGGAGTGCAGATACGCAGTATTTT. Translating gives CASSQEGVWQGSADTQYF. This chain connects TRBV4-3 to TRBJ2-3; the D gene is possibly TRBD1 (6 bases). Germline lookup yields CDR1 LGHNA and CDR2 YSLEER. V lost 0 bases and J lost 4, with 20 bases in between. The CDR3 contains 18 residues.

This clonotype was counted only a few times. The chain recombines TRBV20-1 with TRBJ2-1, with 7 nucleotides matching TRBD2. J gave up 5 bases and V 0 bases, and 7 bases lay outside the gene matches. The CDR3 length is 15 residues. Germline-derived CDR1 and CDR2 are DFQATT and SNEGSKA (reference sequence). CDR3 nucleotide sequence: TGCAGTGCTAGAGACTGGCGGGAGATCCACAATGAGCAGTTCTTC. Translation: CSARDWREIHNEQFF.

This clonotype was counted a few times. This chain's CDR3 is CASSSIEREQFF. The CDR3 DNA sequence: TGTGCCAGCAGCTCTATAGAGCGGGAGCAGTTCTTC. The J gene is TRBJ2-1, the V gene TRBV7-8; the D gene is possibly TRBD2 (5 bases). This CDR3 region has 12 residues. Germline V gene sequence: CDR1 SGHVS, CDR2 FQNEAQ. V was shortened by 4 bases and J by 10 bases, with 11 bases between the two germline ends.

This clonotype showed up many times. The chain uses TRBV5-1 and TRBJ1-6, with D unclear. Trimming removed 4 bases from V and 7 bases from J, with 9 bases in between. Germline lookup yields CDR1 SGHRS and CDR2 YFSETQ. This CDR3 spans 13 amino acids. CDR3 region: CASSEGINSPLHF. The CDR3 DNA reads TGCGCCAGCAGCGAGGGTATCAATTCACCCCTCCACTTT.

The gene calls are TRBV19 and TRBJ1-2; D is unresolved. The ends were cut back, 7 bases at V and 8 bases at J, with 20 bases in the middle. The CDR3 contains 14 residues. Germline loops: CDR1 LNHDA, CDR2 SQIVND (reference sequence). The CDR3 reads CASTQISRPGGYTF. In DNA, the CDR3 is TGTGCCAGTACTCAGATTTCCCGACCGGGGGGCTACACCTTC.

This clonotype was seen many times. J is TRBJ2-7 and V is TRBV6-5; D call uncertain. This CDR3 is 12 amino acids long. With 0 bases removed from V and 2 bases from J, the gap between germline ends came to 2 bases. Germline-derived CDR1 and CDR2 are MNHEY and SVGAGI. The CDR3 protein is CASSYSAYEQYF. The CDR3 DNA follows: TGTGCCAGCAGTTACTCGGCCTACGAGCAGTACTTC.

This clonotype was seen many times. The genes are TRBV20-1 and TRBJ2-5; D might be TRBD1 (6 bases). Germline CDR1 is DFQATT and CDR2 is SNEGSKA (reference sequence). Deletions cut 2 bases from V and 5 bases from J, with 12 bases between. CDR3 length: 13 residues. The CDR3 sequence: CSARTGNFETQYF. CDR3 nucleotides: TGCAGTGCTAGAACAGGGAATTTTGAGACCCAGTACTTC.

The chain has TRBV12-3 or TRBV12-4 and TRBJ2-2; the D gene is possibly TRBD1 (6 bases). This CDR3 contains 16 residues. The germline V and J ends were trimmed by 7 bases and 6 bases, with 21 bases remaining between them. CDR3 DNA: TGTGCCAGCACTATCCTCCGTGGACAGCCATCCGGGGAGCTGTTTTTT. Residues: CASTILRGQPSGELFF.

This clonotype showed up just a few times. CDR3: CAISEYQGQGAEQYV. The CDR3 DNA reads TGTGCCATCAGTGAGTACCAAGGACAGGGGGCCGAGCAGTACGTC. The gene calls are TRBV10-3 and TRBJ2-7; TRBD1 aligns across 11 bases. Trimming cost V 1 base and J 6 bases; bases outside gene matches: 5. This CDR3 has 15 amino acids. Per the germline V gene, CDR1 is ENHRY and CDR2 is SYGVKD.

The chain uses TRBV6-5 and TRBJ2-2, with a weak D call TRBD1 (5 bases). This CDR3 region has 17 residues. Trimming took 1 base from V and 2 from J, leaving 14 bases between them. The germline V gene has CDR1 MNHEY and CDR2 SVGAGI. The CDR3 loop is CASSYYPLDINTGELFF. CDR3 in DNA: TGTGCCAGCAGTTACTATCCCTTGGACATAAACACCGGGGAGCTGTTTTTT.

This clonotype turned up a few times. This chain's CDR3 is CASSLGRGASGYTF. CDR3 DNA sequence: TGTGCCAGCAGCTTAGGTCGGGGCGCCAGTGGCTACACCTTC. This sequence joins TRBV7-8 and TRBJ1-2, with a tentative D call TRBD1 (5 bases). The CDR3 is 14 residues long. Trimming removed 1 base from V and 7 bases from J, with 13 bases in between. Germline V CDR1 and CDR2: SGHVS, FQNEAQ.

This clonotype was counted only a few times. This sequence joins TRBV18 and TRBJ1-1, with D possibly TRBD1 on 6 matching bases. Trimming stripped 8 bases from V and 1 base from J, with 14 bases between. The CDR3 has 14 amino acids. Germline loops: CDR1 KGHSH, CDR2 LQKENI. The CDR3 sequence: CASTTGLANTEAFF. The CDR3 nucleotides read TGTGCCAGCACAACAGGGTTGGCGAACACTGAAGCTTTCTTT.

This clonotype was counted many times. The genes are TRBV27 and TRBJ2-5; D uncertain. Germline assignment: CDR1 MNHEY and CDR2 SMNVEV (reference sequence). The CDR3 has 13 amino acids. Trimming took off 2 bases at V and 0 bases at J, with 4 bases between the two ends. Here the CDR3 reads CASSLQHQETQYF. In nucleotides, the CDR3 is TGTGCCAGCAGTTTACAGCACCAAGAGACCCAGTACTTC.

The gene calls are TRBV29-1 and TRBJ2-1; TRBD2 matches at 12 bases. Germline V gene sequence: CDR1 SQVTM, CDR2 ANQGSEA. There are 15 residues in the CDR3. J lost 2 bases, V lost 7 bases, and 6 bases had no gene match. CDR3 nucleotide sequence: TGCAGCGATACTAGCGGGAGGTATCCCTACAATGAGCAGTTCTTC. It yields the protein CSDTSGRYPYNEQFF.

The gene calls are TRBV5-6 and TRBJ1-2; D is unresolved. V was shortened by 1 base and J by 4 bases, with 11 bases between the two germline ends. CDR3 length equals 14 residues. The germline V gene has CDR1 SGHDT and CDR2 YYEEEE. The chain's CDR3 is CASSLKGRFYGYTF. CDR3 DNA sequence: TGTGCCAGCAGCTTGAAGGGCCGGTTCTATGGCTACACCTTC.